This T cell receptor beta chain was captured in a study of neurological immune-mediated disorders. The unsorted libraries were produced from 2 million PBMCs held at -80 C. Findings and limits, study-wide: The level of TCR clonal expansion was highest in patients with HTLV-1-associated myelopathy and lowest in multiple sclerosis, where it fell below the level seen in healthy controls.

V shed 5 bases and J shed 8 bases, with 18 bases lying between them. Germline V gene data show CDR1 as MNHNY and CDR2 as SVGAGI (reference sequence). The CDR3 loop spans 15 amino acids. 5'RACE with 10-nucleotide random UMIs generated the cDNA. From 15-18 subjects, over 160 million TCR-beta sequences were obtained in each sequencing run. One entry per CDR3 protein, called by TCRdb with MiXCR from the 5' RACE reads. Of 36,000 or so distinct CDR3 sequences in the sample, 10% were seen once. This clonotype was seen repeatedly, ten times or more. Its antigen is as yet unknown. The receptor's source is a woman aged 30 to 39 with HTLV-1-associated myelopathy (HAM/TSP). The chain has TRBV6-6 and TRBJ1-4; TRBD1 is a possible D gene (6 bases). Sequencing was carried out using PBMCs. The DNA for the CDR3 is TGTGCCAGCAGTCCACCGGGGGCCCGCGGGGAAAAACTGTTTTTT. The encoded protein is CASSPPGARGEKLFF.